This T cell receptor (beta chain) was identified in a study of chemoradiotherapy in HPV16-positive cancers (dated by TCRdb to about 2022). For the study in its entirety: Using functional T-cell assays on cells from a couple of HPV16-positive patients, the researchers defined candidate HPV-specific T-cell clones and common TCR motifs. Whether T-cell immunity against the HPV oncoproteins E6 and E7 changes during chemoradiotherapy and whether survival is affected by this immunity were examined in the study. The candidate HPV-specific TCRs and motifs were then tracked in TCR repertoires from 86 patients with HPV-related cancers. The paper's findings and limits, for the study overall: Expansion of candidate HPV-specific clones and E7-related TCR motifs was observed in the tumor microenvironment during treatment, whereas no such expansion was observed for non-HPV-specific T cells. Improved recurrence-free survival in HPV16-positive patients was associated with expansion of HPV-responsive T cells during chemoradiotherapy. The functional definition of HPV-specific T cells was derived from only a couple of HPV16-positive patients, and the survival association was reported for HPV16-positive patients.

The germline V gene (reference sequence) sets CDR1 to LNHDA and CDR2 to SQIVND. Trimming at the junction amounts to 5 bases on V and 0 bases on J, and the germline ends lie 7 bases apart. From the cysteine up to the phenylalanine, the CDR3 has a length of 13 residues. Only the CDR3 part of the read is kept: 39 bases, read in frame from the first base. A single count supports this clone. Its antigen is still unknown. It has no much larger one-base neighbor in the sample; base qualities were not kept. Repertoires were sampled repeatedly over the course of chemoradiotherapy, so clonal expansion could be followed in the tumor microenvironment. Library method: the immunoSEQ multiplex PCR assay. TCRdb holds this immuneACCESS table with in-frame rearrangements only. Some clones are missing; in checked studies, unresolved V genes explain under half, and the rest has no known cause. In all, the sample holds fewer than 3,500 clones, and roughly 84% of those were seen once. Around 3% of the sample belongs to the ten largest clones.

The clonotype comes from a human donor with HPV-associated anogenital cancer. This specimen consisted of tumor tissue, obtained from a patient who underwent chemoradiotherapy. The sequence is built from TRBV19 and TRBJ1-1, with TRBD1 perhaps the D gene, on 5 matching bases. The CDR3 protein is CASSGTLNTEAFF. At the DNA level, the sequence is TGTGCCAGTAGTGGGACGTTGAACACTGAAGCTTTCTTT.